The 32 T cell receptor beta chains presented below share a single source sample, sequenced in a study of memory CD4+ T cells and cytomegalovirus serostatus. Single viable CD3+CD4+CD8-CD45RO+ cells were sorted as the memory CD4+ T cells. The protocol was immunoSEQ multiplex PCR, while the TCRdb copy is restricted to in-frame clones and leaves out a portion. The sample yields 50,000 to 60,000 clones, around four fifths seen once. The source material was memory CD4+ T cells from blood. The receptors come from an adult in good health and CMV-seropositive.

The chain has TRBV7-9 and TRBJ1-2; D might be TRBD1 (5 bases). The CDR3 is 15 amino acids. Germline V gene sequence: CDR1 SEHNR, CDR2 FQNEAQ (reference sequence). V lost 1 base, J lost 8 bases, and 17 bases lay in between. Written as DNA, the CDR3 is TGTGCCAGCAGCTTAGAGGGGATCCGGGGATTGGGCTACACCTTC. It is translated as CASSLEGIRGLGYTF.

The chain is built from TRBV28 and TRBJ2-7; D possibly corresponds to TRBD2 (5 bases). The germline gives CDR1 MDHEN, CDR2 SYDVKM. The CDR3 has 13 amino acids. Trimming removed 2 bases at V and 3 bases at J, with 8 bases between. CDR3 region: CASSLTGNYEQYF. As DNA, the CDR3 is TGTGCCAGCAGTTTAACGGGAAACTACGAGCAGTACTTC.

This sequence joins TRBV7-9 and TRBJ1-2; tentative D call: TRBD1 (6 bases). Germline V gene data show CDR1 as SEHNR and CDR2 as FQNEAQ (reference sequence). The CDR3 loop spans 15 amino acids. Trimming shortened V by 10 bases and J by 4 bases, and 22 bases separated the two germline ends. CDR3 protein: CATGGASNIGYGYTF. The CDR3 region has the DNA TGTGCCACCGGGGGGGCGAGCAACATAGGCTATGGCTACACCTTC.

V gene TRBV6-5 combines with J gene TRBJ2-3, with a possible D match to TRBD1 (5 bases). The CDR3 consists of 13 residues. V lost 10 bases and J lost 0, with 11 bases in between. Germline lookup yields CDR1 MNHEY and CDR2 SVGAGI. CDR3 sequence (DNA): TGTGCCACAGGGCGACCTAGCACAGATACGCAGTATTTT. Its translation is CATGRPSTDTQYF.

The chain couples TRBV7-2 to TRBJ2-7, with D possibly being TRBD2 (5 bases). V dropped 1 base and J dropped 9 bases, with 7 bases sitting between them. The CDR3 covers 11 residues. From germline, CDR1 is SGHTA and CDR2 FQGNSA. The CDR3 nucleotides read TGTGCCAGCAGCTTAGACAGCGGGCAGTACTTC. Translating it yields CASSLDSGQYF.

This chain uses TRBV4-3 with TRBJ1-4, with 7 nucleotides matching TRBD1. V shed 4 bases, J shed 5 bases, and the junction held 7 bases outside the gene matches. This CDR3 spans 15 amino acids. CDR1 is LGHNA and CDR2 is YSLEER in the germline V gene. The CDR3 DNA reads as TGCGCCAGCAGCCCGAAACAGGGGAGAAATGAAAAACTGTTTTTT. Its translation: CASSPKQGRNEKLFF.

The chain couples TRBV27 to TRBJ1-6; D gene uncertain. Trimming stripped 5 bases from V and 14 bases from J, with 22 bases between. Germline CDR1 is MNHEY and CDR2 is SMNVEV (reference sequence). The CDR3 has 15 residues. This chain's CDR3 is CASSPWRTVGITLHF. The CDR3 DNA reads TGTGCCAGCAGTCCTTGGAGAACCGTTGGAATAACCCTCCACTTT.

Concerning this clone: This same CDR3 is encoded by further DNA sequences in the sample. The J gene is TRBJ2-3, the V gene TRBV19; no reliable D call. V gave up 6 bases and J gave up 4 bases, with 8 bases separating them. CDR3 size: 12 residues. Germline V gene lookup returns CDR1 LNHDA and CDR2 SQIVND (reference sequence). The CDR3 region is CASSPGADTQYF. The CDR3 DNA reads as TGTGCCAGTAGCCCTGGGGCAGATACGCAGTATTTT.

The CDR3 sequence: CASSQDMTSYNEQFF. The CDR3 bases are TGTGCCAGCAGCCAAGATATGACTAGCTACAATGAGCAGTTCTTC. This rearrangement joins TRBV4-2 to TRBJ2-1, with D possibly TRBD2 on 6 matching bases. This CDR3 contains 15 residues. V shed 0 bases and J shed 3 bases, with 9 bases lying between them. Per the germline V gene, CDR1 is LGHNA and CDR2 is YNFKEQ.

The CDR3 nucleotides read TGTGCCAGCAGCAGGATCTCCTACAATGAGCAGTTCTTC. Translated: CASSRISYNEQFF. The rearrangement uses TRBV6-1 and TRBJ2-1; D call uncertain. Per germline, CDR1 MNHNS and CDR2 SASEGT. The V end lost 6 bases, the J end lost 0 bases, and 6 bases lay between the germline ends. The CDR3 totals 13 residues.

Only one count was recorded for this clone. The V call is TRBV29-1, the J call TRBJ1-1; D is ambiguous. The CDR3 loop spans 18 amino acids. Germline V lookup: CDR1 SQVTM, CDR2 ANQGSEA. V was trimmed by 5 bases and J by 0 bases, leaving 25 bases between them. This CDR3 is CSVPRSRVIGMVNTEAFF. DNA for the CDR3: TGCAGCGTTCCTCGATCGAGGGTAATAGGTATGGTGAACACTGAAGCTTTCTTT.

The chain couples TRBV7-9 to TRBJ2-1, with D unclear. This CDR3 region has 14 residues. V was trimmed by 4 bases and J by 4 bases, leaving 11 bases between them. Germline loops: CDR1 SEHNR, CDR2 FQNEAQ (reference sequence). The CDR3 DNA is TGTGCCAGCAGCTCCGCAGGCATATACAATGAGCAGTTCTTC. It translates to CASSSAGIYNEQFF.

The rearrangement links TRBV5-6 to TRBJ1-6; no reliable D call. The germline V gene encodes CDR1 SGHDT and CDR2 YYEEEE. V lost 1 base and J 9 bases, leaving 5 bases between the germline ends. This CDR3 has 12 residues. Written as DNA, the CDR3 is TGTGCCAGCAGCTTGTCGAGTTCACCCCTCCACTTT. This codes for CASSLSSSPLHF.

This clone came up once. V is TRBV6-1 and J is TRBJ1-1; 9 bases are shared with TRBD1. In germline, CDR1 is MNHNS, CDR2 SASEGT. The CDR3 runs 17 residues. Losses at the gene ends were 0 bases for V and 1 base for J; bases not matched to a gene: 6. CDR3 amino acids: CASSEAHRGPSNTEAFF. The CDR3 DNA follows: TGTGCCAGCAGTGAAGCGCACAGGGGGCCTTCGAACACTGAAGCTTTCTTT.

The chain uses TRBV5-4 and TRBJ2-2; D gene ambiguous. Germline CDR1 is SGHNT and CDR2 is YYREEE (reference sequence). The CDR3 length is 13 residues. V lost 2 bases to trimming and J lost 6 bases, with 8 bases between them. CDR3 in amino acids: CASSFDPPGELFF. DNA for the CDR3: TGTGCCAGCAGCTTCGACCCACCCGGGGAGCTGTTTTTT.

This chain joins TRBV4-1 and TRBJ1-4; D might be TRBD1 (5 bases). Germline V gives CDR1 MGHRA, CDR2 YSYEKL. Trimming took off 4 bases at V and 3 bases at J, with 9 bases between the two ends. The CDR3 has 14 amino acids. The CDR3 sequence is CASSPGPSNEKLFF. For the CDR3, the DNA is TGCGCCAGCAGCCCGGGACCGTCTAATGAAAAACTGTTTTTT.

The chain carries TRBV7-9 and TRBJ2-3, with TRBD2 as a possible D gene (6 bases). The CDR3 covers 14 residues. CDR1 is SEHNR and CDR2 is FQNEAQ in the germline V gene (reference sequence). Trimming pared 7 bases from V and 0 bases from J, leaving 11 bases between. The CDR3 DNA sequence: TGTGCCAGCACGGGAGATAGGAGCACAGATACGCAGTATTTT. Translated, it gives CASTGDRSTDTQYF.

This chain connects TRBV4-3 to TRBJ1-1; 9 bases line up with TRBD1. The germline V gene has CDR1 LGHNA and CDR2 YSLEER. There are 17 residues in the CDR3. J lost 5 bases, V lost 2 bases, and 12 bases had no gene match. CDR3 sequence: CASSQPRTGDVGTEAFF. The CDR3 bases are TGCGCCAGCAGCCAACCAAGGACAGGGGATGTGGGTACTGAAGCTTTCTTT.

This clone has just one count. The CDR3 coding sequence is TGCGCCAGCAGGCTTCAGCCCCAGCATTTT. Residues: CASRLQPQHF. This rearrangement joins TRBV5-1 to TRBJ1-5; D not certain. Germline CDR1 is SGHRS and CDR2 is YFSETQ. This CDR3 region has 10 residues. With 5 bases removed from V and 6 bases from J, the gap between germline ends came to 3 bases.

This clone was found once. This chain connects TRBV19 to TRBJ2-7; 7 bases line up with TRBD2. The CDR3 is made up of 15 amino acids. The V gene's germline CDR1 is LNHDA and CDR2 SQIVND (reference sequence). V lost 6 bases to trimming and J lost 3 bases; unmatched junction nucleotides: 11. The CDR3 DNA reads TGTGCCAGTAGCCGTAGCGGGCTGGCCATCTACGAGCAGTACTTC. It codes for CASSRSGLAIYEQYF.

The rearrangement uses TRBV7-8 and TRBJ2-1; unclear D gene. This CDR3 is 14 amino acids long. Germline V CDR1 and CDR2: SGHVS, FQNEAQ. The germline V and J ends were trimmed by 3 bases and 10 bases, with 16 bases remaining between them. CDR3 residues: CASSFGGSMGEQFF. The CDR3 DNA is TGTGCCAGCAGCTTCGGCGGATCGATGGGAGAGCAGTTCTTC. Variable domain in full (rest from reference TRBV7-8 and TRBJ2-1): GAGVSQSPRYKVAKRGQDVALRCDPISGHVSLFWYQQALGQGPEFLTYFQNEAQLDKSGLPSDRFFAERPEGSVSTLKIQRTQQEDSAVYLCASSFGGSMGEQFFGPGTRLTVL.

This clone was found once. The CDR3, as DNA: TGTGCCAGCAGTCCCGGGACAGTGAACACCGGGGAGCTGTTTTTT. Protein product: CASSPGTVNTGELFF. The rearrangement joins TRBV6-4 to TRBJ2-2; TRBD1 matches at 7 bases. Germline CDR1 MRHNA, CDR2 SNTAGT. Unmatched junction bases numbered 4, after V lost 5 bases and J lost 1 base. CDR3 length: 15 amino acids.

This clone was counted once. V is TRBV28 and J is TRBJ2-7, with 9 bases lining up with TRBD2. After removal of 4 bases from V and 1 base from J, the junction contained 20 bases not matched to a gene. CDR1 and CDR2 (germline): MDHEN, SYDVKM. This CDR3 region has 20 residues. CDR3 region: CASSSQTPGLAGLTSYEQYF. For the CDR3, the DNA is TGTGCCAGCAGTTCACAAACCCCGGGACTAGCTGGTCTAACGTCCTACGAGCAGTACTTC.

The chain has TRBV5-4 and TRBJ2-7, with 10 bases lining up with TRBD1. CDR3 length: 17 amino acids. Germline-derived CDR1 and CDR2 are SGHNT and YYREEE (reference sequence). J lost 2 bases, V lost 4 bases, and 12 bases had no gene match. Written as DNA, the CDR3 is TGTGCCAGCAGCCCAGGAGGGACAGGGGCTAATACCTACGAGCAGTACTTC. As protein: CASSPGGTGANTYEQYF.

The chain has TRBV9 and TRBJ1-3; D ambiguous. V lost 6 bases, J lost 0 bases, and 4 bases lay in between. Germline lookup yields CDR1 SGDLS and CDR2 YYNGEE. The CDR3 is made up of 12 amino acids. The CDR3 DNA follows: TGTGCCAGCAAGAGCTCTGGAAACACCATATATTTT. It translates to CASKSSGNTIYF.

The rearrangement joins TRBV4-1 to TRBJ2-3; TRBD2 matches at 8 bases. The CDR3 loop spans 17 amino acids. Germline lookup yields CDR1 MGHRA and CDR2 YSYEKL. V dropped 3 bases and J dropped 3; count of bases not matched to a gene: 11. CDR3 residues: CASSHTPPGGRTDTQYF. CDR3 bases: TGCGCCAGCAGCCATACACCGCCGGGGGGGCGGACAGATACGCAGTATTTT.

This clone was observed a handful of times. The chain couples TRBV21-1 to TRBJ1-1. TRBV21-1 corresponds to a pseudogene. This CDR3 comprises 11 residues. The CDR3 DNA reads TGTGCCAGCCCCCACGGGCGCGAGGCTTTCTTT. This encodes CASPHGREAFF.

To note about this clone: The sample holds other DNA sequences that translate to the same CDR3. The rearrangement joins TRBV19 to TRBJ1-1; D is unresolved. Between the trimmed V and J ends, which lost 5 bases and 6 bases, there was a span of 13 bases. CDR1 is LNHDA, CDR2 SQIVND, per germline (reference sequence). The CDR3 has 13 amino acids. Here the CDR3 reads CASSPGPRAEAFF. In DNA form, the CDR3 reads TGTGCCAGTAGTCCGGGCCCTCGGGCTGAAGCTTTCTTT.

V is TRBV10-2 and J is TRBJ2-7; D possibly uses TRBD1 or TRBD2 (5 bases each). This CDR3 comprises 15 residues. Germline V gene lookup returns CDR1 WSHSY and CDR2 SAAADI. V was trimmed by 6 bases and J by 4 bases, leaving 19 bases between them. The CDR3 is CASSLGGTRGYEQYF. In DNA, the CDR3 is TGCGCCAGCAGCCTCGGAGGTACGAGGGGATACGAGCAGTACTTC.

The chain uses TRBV28 and TRBJ1-5; D is unresolved. V lost 4 bases to trimming and J lost 0 bases, with 4 bases between them. The germline CDR1 and CDR2 sequences are MDHEN and SYDVKM. This CDR3 has 13 residues. DNA of the CDR3: TGTGCCAGCAGTTCGCATAGCAATCAGCCCCAGCATTTT. This gives the protein CASSSHSNQPQHF.

J is TRBJ1-6 and V is TRBV9; D gene uncertain. CDR1 is SGDLS and CDR2 is YYNGEE in the germline V gene. Trimming removed 6 bases from V and 0 bases from J, with 13 bases in between. This CDR3 comprises 16 residues. This CDR3 is CASIPLLSSYNSPLHF. The DNA for the CDR3 is TGTGCCAGCATTCCCCTCCTGAGCTCCTATAATTCACCCCTCCACTTT.

The V and J genes are TRBV10-3 and TRBJ1-1; no firm D call. This CDR3 contains 17 residues. CDR1 and CDR2 from the germline V gene are ENHRY and SYGVKD. The V gene lost 0 bases and the J gene lost 0 bases, with 14 bases spanning the gap. The CDR3 sequence: CAISESGWISLNTEAFF. The CDR3 DNA reads as TGTGCCATCAGTGAGTCTGGATGGATTTCGCTGAACACTGAAGCTTTCTTT.